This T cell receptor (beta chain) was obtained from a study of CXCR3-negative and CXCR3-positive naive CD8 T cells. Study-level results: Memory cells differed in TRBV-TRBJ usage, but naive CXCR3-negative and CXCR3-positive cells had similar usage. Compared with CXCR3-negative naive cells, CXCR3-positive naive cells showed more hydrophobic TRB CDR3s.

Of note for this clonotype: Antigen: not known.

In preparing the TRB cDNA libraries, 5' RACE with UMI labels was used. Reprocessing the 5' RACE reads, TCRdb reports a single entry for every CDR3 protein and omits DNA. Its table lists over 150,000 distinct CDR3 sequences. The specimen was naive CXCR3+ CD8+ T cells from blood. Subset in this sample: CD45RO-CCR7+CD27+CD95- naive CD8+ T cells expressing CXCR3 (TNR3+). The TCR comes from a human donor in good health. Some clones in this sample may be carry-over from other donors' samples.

This CDR3 is CASSQEKGRVTGLNTEAFF. The chain recombines TRBV3-1 with TRBJ1-1. The CDR3 spans 19 residues. Germline V gene data show CDR1 as LGHDT and CDR2 as YNNKEL (reference sequence).